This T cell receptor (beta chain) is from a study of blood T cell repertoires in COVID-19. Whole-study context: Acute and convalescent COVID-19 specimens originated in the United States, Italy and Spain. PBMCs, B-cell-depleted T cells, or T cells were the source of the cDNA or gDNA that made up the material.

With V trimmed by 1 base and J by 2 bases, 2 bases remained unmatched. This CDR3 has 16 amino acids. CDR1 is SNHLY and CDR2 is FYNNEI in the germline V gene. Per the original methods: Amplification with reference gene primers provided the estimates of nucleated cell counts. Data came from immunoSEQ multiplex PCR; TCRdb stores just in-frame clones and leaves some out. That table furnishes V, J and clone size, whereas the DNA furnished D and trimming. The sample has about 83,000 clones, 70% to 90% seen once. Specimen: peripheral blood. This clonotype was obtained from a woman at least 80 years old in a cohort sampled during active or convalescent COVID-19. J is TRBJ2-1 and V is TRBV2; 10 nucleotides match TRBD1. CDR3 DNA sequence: TGTGCCAGCAGTGAAGGGACAGGGGGACCCTACAATGAGCAGTTCTTC. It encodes CASSEGTGGPYNEQFF.